The 10 T cell receptor beta chains presented below share a single source sample, sequenced in a study of T-cell memory formation after mild COVID-19. TCRdb used MiXCR to reprocess the 5' RACE reads, holding one entry per CDR3 protein. The sample has about 430,000 distinct CDR3 sequences, approximately 25% seen once. Sequenced sample: PBMCs or a T cell subset sorted from them (not recorded which). These receptors all stem from an adult woman who had mild COVID-19 (a few samples of this study predate the infection). Cell type and time point are not known.

This clonotype came up a few times. This chain connects TRBV24-1 to TRBJ2-3; maybe TRBD2 (5 bases). V was clipped by 3 bases and J by 0 bases, with 12 bases between them. The CDR3 length is 16 residues. Germline V gene data show CDR1 as KGHDR and CDR2 as SFDVKD. The DNA of the CDR3 is TGTGCCACCAGTGATACGACCCGGAGGAGCACAGATACGCAGTATTTT. Amino acid sequence: CATSDTTRRSTDTQYF.

The rearrangement links TRBV6-5 to TRBJ2-7, with 10 bases matching TRBD2. V dropped 7 bases and J dropped 6; count of bases not matched to a gene: 9. This CDR3 is built from 14 residues. Germline CDR1 is MNHEY and CDR2 is SVGAGI. Here the CDR3 reads CASMPLAGAGEQYF. The CDR3 bases are TGTGCCAGCATGCCCCTAGCGGGAGCGGGCGAGCAGTACTTC.

The chain joins TRBV30 to TRBJ2-3; the match to TRBD2 covers 8 bases. The CDR3 covers 18 residues. Germline V lookup: CDR1 GTSNPN, CDR2 SVGIG (reference sequence). The V segment lost 0 bases and the J segment 2 bases; nucleotides outside the gene matches: 13. In DNA, the CDR3 is TGTGCCTGGAGTGTACCCTTCCTACCGGGAGGGAACACAGATACGCAGTATTTT. Its protein product is CAWSVPFLPGGNTDTQYF.

This clonotype was observed a few times. The chain employs TRBV10-3 and TRBJ2-1; 9 bases align to TRBD1. CDR1 and CDR2 from the germline V gene are ENHRY and SYGVKD. The CDR3 extends over 14 amino acids. The J segment lost 7 bases and the V segment lost 1 base, leaving 2 bases of the junction unmatched. CDR3 residues: CAISEWDRDNEQFF. For the CDR3, the DNA is TGTGCCATCAGTGAGTGGGACAGGGATAATGAGCAGTTCTTC.

This clonotype was counted ten times or more. This chain connects TRBV5-5 to TRBJ2-2; D assignment may be TRBD1 or TRBD2 (5 bases each). V was pared by 1 base and J by 0 bases, with 7 bases between. Germline V gene sequence: CDR1 SGHKS, CDR2 YYEKEE (reference sequence). The CDR3 length is 15 residues. The CDR3 spells CASSLWGSNTGELFF. DNA of the CDR3: TGTGCCAGCAGCTTGTGGGGGTCGAACACCGGGGAGCTGTTTTTT. The full variable domain, completed using reference TRBV5-5 and TRBJ2-2, is DAGVTQSPTHLIKTRGQQVTLRCSPISGHKSVSWYQQVLGQGPQFIFQYYEKEERGRGNFPDRFSARQFPNYSSELNVNALLLGDSALYLCASSLWGSNTGELFFGEGSRLTVL.

The chain has TRBV2 and TRBJ2-7; the D gene is possibly TRBD2 (5 bases). V was cut by 0 bases and J by 4 bases, with 10 bases left in between. CDR3 length: 14 residues. Germline loops: CDR1 SNHLY, CDR2 FYNNEI. This chain's CDR3 is CASSEARSGYEQYF. The CDR3 region has the DNA TGTGCCAGCAGTGAAGCGCGGTCGGGGTACGAGCAGTACTTC.

This clonotype was counted only a few times. The chain employs TRBV6-5 and TRBJ1-1; no firm D call. The ends were cut back, 5 bases at V and 5 bases at J, with 9 bases in the middle. In germline, CDR1 is MNHEY, CDR2 SVGAGI. The CDR3 is 12 residues long. The CDR3 nucleotides are TGTGCCAGCAGTGAACCGGGGACTGAAGCTTTCTTT. This encodes CASSEPGTEAFF.

In its sample, this clonotype was seen once. This chain links TRBV3-1 with TRBJ1-4; D unclear. Between the trimmed V and J ends, which lost 1 base and 5 bases, there was a span of 8 bases. Germline CDR1 is LGHDT and CDR2 is YNNKEL (reference sequence). There are 14 residues in the CDR3. CDR3 DNA sequence: TGTGCCAGCAGCCAAGTTGGATTGAATGAAAAACTGTTTTTT. This sequence encodes CASSQVGLNEKLFF. The full variable domain, with the rest looked up from reference TRBV3-1 and TRBJ1-4, is DTAVSQTPKYLVTQMGNDKSIKCEQNLGHDTMYWYKQDSKKFLKIMFSYNNKELIINETVPNRFSPKSPDKAHLNLHINSLELGDSAVYFCASSQVGLNEKLFFGSGTQLSVL.

The chain has TRBV5-6 and TRBJ1-1, with D tentatively TRBD1 (5 bases). With 2 bases removed from V and 8 bases from J, the gap between germline ends came to 16 bases. The CDR3 contains 14 residues. Germline V gene lookup returns CDR1 SGHDT and CDR2 YYEEEE. The CDR3 nucleotides read TGTGCCAGCAGCTTAGGGGTAGGACACTGGGAAGCTTTCTTT. Translated, it gives CASSLGVGHWEAFF.

J is TRBJ1-4 and V is TRBV4-1, with 8 bases lining up with TRBD1. The germline gives CDR1 MGHRA, CDR2 YSYEKL. J lost 6 bases, V lost 0 bases, and 12 bases had no gene match. The length of the CDR3 is 18 residues. The CDR3 DNA is TGCGCCAGCAGCCAAGATCTTGGACAGGGAGGGTTGGATGAAAAACTGTTTTTT. It translates to CASSQDLGQGGLDEKLFF.